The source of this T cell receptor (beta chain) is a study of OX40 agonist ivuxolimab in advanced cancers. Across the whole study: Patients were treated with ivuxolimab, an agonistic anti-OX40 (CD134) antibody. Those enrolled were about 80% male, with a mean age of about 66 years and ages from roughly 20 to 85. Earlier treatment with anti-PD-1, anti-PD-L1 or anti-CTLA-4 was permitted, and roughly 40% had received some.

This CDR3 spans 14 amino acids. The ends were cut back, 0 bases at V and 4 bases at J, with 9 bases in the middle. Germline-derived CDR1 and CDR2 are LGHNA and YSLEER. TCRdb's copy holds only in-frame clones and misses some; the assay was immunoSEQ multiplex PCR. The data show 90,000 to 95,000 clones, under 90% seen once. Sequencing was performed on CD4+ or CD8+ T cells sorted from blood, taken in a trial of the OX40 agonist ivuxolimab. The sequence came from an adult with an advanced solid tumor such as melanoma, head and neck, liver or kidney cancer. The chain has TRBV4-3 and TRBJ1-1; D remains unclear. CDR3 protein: CASSQDLLFTEAFF. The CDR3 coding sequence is TGCGCCAGCAGCCAAGATCTTCTTTTCACTGAAGCTTTCTTT.